This T cell receptor (beta chain) was observed in a study of control samples from healthy donors and cancer patients (dated by TCRdb to 2018 to 2020). The sample holds a few counts of this clone. This clone's antigen is unknown. The sample holds no much larger clone one base away, and base qualities are not on file. The germline V gene specifies MGHRA as CDR1 and YSYEKL as CDR2. From the cysteine through the phenylalanine, the CDR3 covers 13 amino acids. The CDR3 DNA has 39 bases and is translated from base 1. Between the V and J ends, shortened by 4 bases and 5 bases respectively, the junction contains 8 bases. The library was built by means of the immunoSEQ multiplex PCR assay. TCRdb re-hosts the immuneACCESS table, in-frame sequences only. Its copies lack some clones; in the studies checked, an unresolved V gene accounts for under half of them, and the cause for the rest is not known. This sample comprises about 98,000 clones, around 82% of them detected only once. The ten largest clones add up to roughly 2% of the sample.

The receptor comes from a man in his fifties or sixties in good health. The V and J genes are TRBV4-1 and TRBJ1-4; no confident D gene assignment can be made. Input material: blood. The CDR3 here reads CASSRGLNEKLFF. The DNA reads as follows: TGCGCCAGCAGCCGAGGTCTCAATGAAAAACTGTTTTTT.